This TCR beta chain was sequenced during a study of cytomegalovirus exposure and HLA in healthy donors. Whole-study findings and limits: In a later analysis, a missense DCLRE1C variant was linked to TCR beta V- and J-gene trimming. In an earlier analysis, in some 500 donors, most V segments appeared productive either ~87% or ~30% of the time. Cytomegalovirus association was assigned to about 150 TCR beta chains.

PCR amplification relied on 60 Vbeta primers (plus 13 Jbeta primers). Measured with immunoSEQ multiplex PCR; TCRdb has only the in-frame clones, and not every one. The sample carries some 67,000 clones, approximately 75% recorded once. V dropped 4 bases and J dropped 2; count of bases not matched to a gene: 20. CDR1 is MRHNA and CDR2 is SNTAGT in the germline V gene. The length of the CDR3 is 19 residues. This clone has only a few counts. Its antigen is still unknown. Specimen: PBMCs. This clonotype was obtained from a man in his 60s in good health and CMV-seropositive. The V and J genes are TRBV6-4 and TRBJ2-7; 7 bases are shared with TRBD1. The CDR3 loop reads CASSGWVLDGTEKTYEQYF. CDR3 DNA: TGTGCCAGCAGTGGATGGGTTCTTGATGGGACAGAAAAAACCTACGAGCAGTACTTC.